This T cell receptor (beta chain) was recovered during a study of OX40 agonist ivuxolimab in advanced cancers. In the study overall: Ivuxolimab was an agonistic, fully human IgG2 monoclonal antibody directed against OX40 (CD134), a costimulatory receptor. Intravenous ivuxolimab was administered to patients every 2 weeks at six dose levels: 0.01, 0.1, 0.3, 1.5, 3 and 10 mg/kg. Among the approximately 50 dose-escalation patients, about 20 had hepatocellular carcinoma, approximately 15 melanoma, 9 renal cell carcinoma and 9 head and neck cancer. In the dose-escalation cohort, 82.7% of patients were male, and the mean age was approximately 60 years, with a range of about 23 to 80. Patients were allowed to have had prior anti-PD-1, anti-PD-L1 or anti-CTLA-4 therapy, and 40% of the dose-escalation patients had been treated with checkpoint inhibitors. Partial responses occurred in three dose-escalation patients, of whom one had hepatocellular carcinoma and two had cutaneous melanoma. The point of sequencing TCRbeta in the periphery was to test whether ivuxolimab changed TCR sequence diversity and drove clonal T-cell expansion. The paper covers the monotherapy dose-escalation part of the phase I ivuxolimab trial, which included N ≈ 52 patients. What the work shows at the level of the full study, not this receptor alone: Low levels of normalized T-cell clonal expansion were also seen in some nonresponding patients. After ivuxolimab, more expanded clones were found on average in CD8+ T cells than in CD4+ T cells. Clonal expansion of both CD4+ and CD8+ blood T cells was observed from baseline to week 6 at doses 0.1 to 3.0 mg/kg. The antigen specificity of the clonally expanded peripheral T cells was not determined. Partial responders in the 0.1-3.0 mg/kg groups had among the lowest normalized peripheral clonal expansion, especially among CD8+ T cells.

As to this clone: The specificity of this receptor is unknown. Qualities for individual bases were not recorded, and no much larger clone is one base off.

Genomic DNA was extracted from sorted cells for sequencing of the TCRbeta CDR3 region. The immunoSEQ Assay was used to sequence the TCRbeta CDR3 regions. TCRdb retrieved this table from immuneACCESS and kept in-frame rearrangements only. Not all clones are present; in checked studies, unresolved V genes account for under half, and no reason is known for the remainder. This sample has 100,000 to 130,000 clones in its table, and approximately 90% of those were observed once. The top ten hold about 0.67% of the sample. Trimming takes 7 bases off V and 0 bases off J; junction bases not matched to a gene: 15. CDR3 length: 19 amino acids, cysteine to phenylalanine. Just the 57-base CDR3 DNA is kept, in frame starting at base 1. Sequences ENHRY (CDR1) and SYGVKD (CDR2) are obtained from the germline V gene. Patients with autoimmune disease history or receiving systemic immunosuppression were excluded from the trial. Peripheral blood for TCR sequencing was collected from all dose cohorts at baseline, on cycle 4 day 1, and on cycle 7 day 1. Samples were obtained from an open-label, multicenter, first-in-human phase I dose-escalation trial of ivuxolimab. Adults with locally advanced or metastatic head and neck squamous cell, hepatocellular, melanoma or renal cell carcinoma were enrolled in the trial. CD4+ and CD8+ T cells were sorted separately from peripheral blood before TCR sequencing.

This receptor chain uses TRBV10-3 and TRBJ1-4; 9 bases in between match TRBD1. Sample: CD4+ or CD8+ T cells sorted from blood, taken in a trial of the OX40 agonist ivuxolimab. The receptor was derived from an adult with an advanced solid tumor such as melanoma, head and neck, liver or kidney cancer. The DNA sequence follows: TGTGCCATCAAAACGAGCGGGTGGGACAGGGTACCAACTAATGAAAAACTGTTTTTT. It codes for CAIKTSGWDRVPTNEKLFF.